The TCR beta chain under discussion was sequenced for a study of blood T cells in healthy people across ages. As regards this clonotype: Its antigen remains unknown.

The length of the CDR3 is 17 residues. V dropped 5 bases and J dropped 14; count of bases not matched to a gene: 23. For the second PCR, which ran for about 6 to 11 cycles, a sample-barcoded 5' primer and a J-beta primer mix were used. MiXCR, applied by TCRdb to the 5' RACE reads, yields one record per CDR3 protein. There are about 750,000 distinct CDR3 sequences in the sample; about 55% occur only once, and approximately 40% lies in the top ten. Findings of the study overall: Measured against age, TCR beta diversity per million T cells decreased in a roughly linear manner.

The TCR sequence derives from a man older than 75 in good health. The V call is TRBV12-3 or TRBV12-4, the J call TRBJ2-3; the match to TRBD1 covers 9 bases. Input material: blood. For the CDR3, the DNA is TGTGCCAGCAGTGTAAGACAGGGGGAGGTTGAGCACAGATACGCGTATTTT. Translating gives CASSVRQGEVEHRYAYF.